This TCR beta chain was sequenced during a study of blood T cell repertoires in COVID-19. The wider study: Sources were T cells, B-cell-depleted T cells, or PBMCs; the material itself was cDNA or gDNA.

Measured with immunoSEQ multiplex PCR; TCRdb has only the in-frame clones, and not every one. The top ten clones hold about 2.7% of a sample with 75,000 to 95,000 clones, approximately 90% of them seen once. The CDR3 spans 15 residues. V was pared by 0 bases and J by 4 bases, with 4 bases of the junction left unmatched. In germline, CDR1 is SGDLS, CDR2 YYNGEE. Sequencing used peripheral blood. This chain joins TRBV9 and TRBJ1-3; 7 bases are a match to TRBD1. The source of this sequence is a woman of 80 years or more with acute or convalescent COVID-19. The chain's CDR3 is CASSVEGAPGNTIYF. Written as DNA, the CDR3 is TGTGCCAGCAGCGTAGAGGGGGCGCCGGGAAACACCATATATTTT.